Below, 4 T cell receptor beta chains from the same sample are listed, as sequenced in a study of OX40 agonist ivuxolimab in advanced cancers. Some clones are missing from TCRdb's copy, which holds only in-frame ones; the method was immunoSEQ multiplex PCR. This repertoire shows tens of thousands of clones, 80% to 90% found once; its top ten account for 7.5% to 10%. Sequencing was performed on CD4+ or CD8+ T cells sorted from blood, taken in a trial of the OX40 agonist ivuxolimab. These TCRs come from an adult with an advanced solid tumor such as melanoma, head and neck, liver or kidney cancer.

The CDR3 sequence is CASSVATGVLAETQYF. CDR3 in DNA: TGTGCCAGCAGCGTAGCTACGGGAGTACTAGCAGAGACCCAGTACTTC. The V gene is TRBV9, the J gene TRBJ2-5; weak D call: TRBD2 (6 bases). The CDR3 has 16 residues. V was clipped by 0 bases and J by 4 bases, with 16 bases between them. In germline, CDR1 is SGDLS, CDR2 YYNGEE.

In regard to this clone: Likely a read error: the CDR3 ends without its conserved phenylalanine or tryptophan. The genes are TRBV5-6 and TRBJ1-2, with D unresolved. Between the trimmed V and J ends, which lost 0 bases and 1 base, there was a span of 4 bases. Germline V gene data show CDR1 as SGHDT and CDR2 as YYEEEE. The CDR3 runs to 13 residues. The CDR3: CASSLADNYGYTL. The CDR3 DNA sequence: TGTGCCAGCAGCTTGGCTGATAACTATGGCTACACCCTC.

The chain couples TRBV5-1 to TRBJ2-3; D gene unclear. This CDR3 spans 16 amino acids. The V gene lost 0 bases and the J gene lost 0 bases, with 11 bases spanning the gap. Germline loops: CDR1 SGHRS, CDR2 YFSETQ. As DNA, the CDR3 is TGCGCCAGCAGCTTGGGTACAGCGTCTAGCACAGATACGCAGTATTTT. Protein: CASSLGTASSTDTQYF.

The chain combines TRBV4-3 with TRBJ2-5; the match to TRBD2 covers 7 bases. The J call could be wrong; TRBJ2-7 is a better fit for the DNA end. Germline V CDR1 and CDR2: LGHNA, YSLEER. This CDR3 region has 15 residues. CDR3 DNA: TGCGCCAGCAGCCAAGATTCGGGACTAATCTACGAGCAGTACTTC. Its translation: CASSQDSGLIYEQYF.